This T cell receptor beta chain is from a study of cytomegalovirus exposure and HLA in healthy donors. Overall study context: Later analysis reported that the 120 or so validation repertoires shared the platform of the 650 to 700 first-cohort repertoires.

Germline CDR1 and CDR2: SNHLY and FYNNEI. The V and J ends lost 5 bases and 6 bases, in that order; junction bases with no gene match: 9. The CDR3 totals 16 residues. The data were produced by immunoSEQ multiplex PCR, yet TCRdb's version contains in-frame clones alone and is incomplete. Of some 140,000 clones in the sample, 80% to 90% were seen once. Specimen: PBMCs. The chain joins TRBV2 to TRBJ2-2, with 10 bases matching TRBD1. The clonotype was recovered from a woman in her twenties or thirties in good health and CMV-seronegative. The CDR3 region is CASSTDGQGVAGELFF. The CDR3 DNA reads TGTGCCAGCAGTACCGATGGACAGGGGGTTGCCGGGGAGCTGTTTTTT.